What follows are 25 T cell receptor beta chains derived from one specimen sequenced in a study of blood T cell repertoires in COVID-19. Clones were read by immunoSEQ multiplex PCR, and TCRdb kept only the in-frame ones, dropping some. The sample carries under 200,000 clones, roughly 89% recorded once. The material sequenced was peripheral blood. Receptors originate from a man in his late teens or twenties with active or convalescent COVID-19.

The genes are TRBV15 and TRBJ2-1; no clear D gene. Trimming took off 5 bases at V and 4 bases at J, with 6 bases between the two ends. This CDR3 has 12 amino acids. CDR1 and CDR2 (germline): LNHNV, YYDKDF (reference sequence). The CDR3 nucleotides read TGTGCCACCAGCGCACATTACAATGAGCAGTTCTTC. Protein product: CATSAHYNEQFF.

The gene calls are TRBV19 and TRBJ2-2; weak D call: TRBD1 (5 bases). Between the trimmed V and J ends, which lost 0 bases and 5 bases, there was a span of 10 bases. There are 15 residues in the CDR3. CDR1 and CDR2 (germline): LNHDA, SQIVND (reference sequence). The CDR3 is CASSIDHRSTGELFF. The CDR3 DNA reads TGTGCCAGTAGTATAGACCACAGGAGTACCGGGGAGCTGTTTTTT.

V usage is TRBV29-1 and J usage is TRBJ2-5; 10 nucleotides align to TRBD2. The V and J ends lost 2 bases and 0 bases, in that order; junction bases with no gene match: 0. This CDR3 is 14 amino acids long. Germline V gene lookup returns CDR1 SQVTM and CDR2 ANQGSEA. Written as DNA, the CDR3 is TGCAGCGTTGAACTAGCGGGGGACCAAGAGACCCAGTACTTC. Its translation is CSVELAGDQETQYF.

The chain employs TRBV7-3 and TRBJ2-7, with D possibly being TRBD2 (5 bases). Trimming left V 5 bases short and J 0 bases short, with 14 bases between. CDR1 is SGHTA and CDR2 is FQGTGA in the germline V gene. The CDR3 totals 15 residues. The chain's CDR3 is CASSKGGRSSYEQYF. CDR3 DNA sequence: TGTGCCAGCAGCAAAGGTGGGAGAAGCTCCTACGAGCAGTACTTC.

V usage is TRBV18 and J usage is TRBJ1-2, with D hard to call. V shed 3 bases and J shed 4 bases, with 12 bases lying between them. Germline loops: CDR1 KGHSH, CDR2 LQKENI. This CDR3 region has 14 residues. The CDR3 coding sequence is TGTGCCAGCTCACCTGAGGGCAACTCCTATGGCTACACCTTC. It codes for CASSPEGNSYGYTF.

The V call is TRBV6-4, the J call TRBJ1-2, with 8 bases fitting TRBD1. J lost 8 bases, V lost 6 bases, and 20 bases had no gene match. The CDR3 extends over 17 amino acids. CDR1 is MRHNA, CDR2 SNTAGT, per germline. The CDR3 loop is CASSLHGGQGAPYGYTF. The DNA of the CDR3 is TGTGCCAGCAGCCTCCACGGGGGGCAGGGGGCGCCCTACGGCTACACCTTC.

The gene calls are TRBV4-2 and TRBJ2-7; 13 nucleotides match TRBD2. CDR1 and CDR2 from the germline V gene are LGHNA and YNFKEQ. With V trimmed by 1 base and J by 4 bases, 4 bases remained unmatched. The CDR3 is 16 amino acids. CDR3 sequence: CASSQGTSGRTYEQYF. In DNA, the CDR3 is TGTGCCAGCAGCCAAGGGACTAGCGGGAGAACATACGAGCAGTACTTC.

This clone was counted once. This sequence joins TRBV27 and TRBJ2-1, with 9 bases lining up with TRBD2. Unmatched junction bases numbered 15, after V lost 6 bases and J lost 9 bases. Germline V gives CDR1 MNHEY, CDR2 SMNVEV (reference sequence). CDR3 length: 16 residues. The DNA for the CDR3 is TGTGCCAGCAGGGGTGGGAGCGGGAGGACCGCCTCTGAGCAGTTCTTC. Protein sequence: CASRGGSGRTASEQFF.

The chain uses TRBV5-1 and TRBJ1-1; a weak D match, TRBD1 (5 bases). The ends were cut back, 0 bases at V and 2 bases at J, with 5 bases in the middle. Germline CDR1 reads SGHRS; CDR2 reads YFSETQ. The length of the CDR3 is 13 residues. Written as DNA, the CDR3 is TGCGCCAGCAGCTTGGGGACAAACACTGAAGCTTTCTTT. This gives the protein CASSLGTNTEAFF. Complete variable domain (other parts from reference TRBV5-1 and TRBJ1-1): KAGVTQTPRYLIKTRGQQVTLSCSPISGHRSVSWYQQTPGQGLQFLFEYFSETQRNKGNFPGRFSGRQFSNSRSEMNVSTLELGDSALYLCASSLGTNTEAFFGQGTRLTVV.

CDR3 region: CASSLQPAGTMNTEAFF. The CDR3 nucleotides are TGTGCCAGCAGCTTACAGCCGGCCGGGACAATGAACACTGAAGCTTTCTTT. V gene TRBV7-6 combines with J gene TRBJ1-1; a possible D gene is TRBD1 (6 bases). There are 17 residues in the CDR3. CDR1 and CDR2 (germline): SGHVS, FNYEAQ. V lost 2 bases and J 0 bases, leaving 16 bases between the germline ends.

This chain uses TRBV5-6 with TRBJ2-7, with a weak D call TRBD2 (5 bases). The V end was cut by 1 base, the J end by 3 bases, with 17 bases between. Per germline, CDR1 SGHDT and CDR2 YYEEEE. The CDR3 length is 16 residues. This CDR3 reads CASSLSVRSRDYEQYF. CDR3 coding DNA: TGTGCCAGCAGCTTGTCGGTACGTAGCCGGGACTACGAGCAGTACTTC.

The J gene is TRBJ1-4, the V gene TRBV7-2, with D possibly being TRBD1 (5 bases). CDR3 length: 15 amino acids. Per the germline V gene, CDR1 is SGHTA and CDR2 is FQGNSA. Trimming took off 0 bases at V and 8 bases at J, with 13 bases between the two ends. The CDR3 protein is CASSLAGTISEKLFF. The CDR3 nucleotides read TGTGCCAGCAGCTTAGCCGGGACTATATCGGAAAAACTGTTTTTT.

The chain joins TRBV5-1 to TRBJ2-3; 8 nucleotides agree with TRBD1. V gave up 4 bases and J gave up 0 bases; unmatched junction bases: 7. The CDR3 loop spans 16 amino acids. CDR1 is SGHRS, CDR2 YFSETQ, per germline. The CDR3 sequence: CASSQGTGSSTDTQYF. The CDR3 nucleotides are TGCGCCAGCAGCCAGGGGACAGGTTCTAGCACAGATACGCAGTATTTT.

The gene calls are TRBV5-6 and TRBJ1-5, with no clear D. The germline CDR1 and CDR2 sequences are SGHDT and YYEEEE. Trimming removed 5 bases at V and 0 bases at J, with 12 bases between. The CDR3 is 15 residues long. For the CDR3, the DNA is TGTGCCAGCAGTGAGGGAATTTATAGCAATCAGCCCCAGCATTTT. Translation gives CASSEGIYSNQPQHF.

V usage is TRBV29-1 and J usage is TRBJ1-2, with a tentative D call TRBD1 (6 bases). The CDR3 contains 13 residues. The V end lost 2 bases, the J end lost 0 bases, and 7 bases lay between the germline ends. Germline loops: CDR1 SQVTM, CDR2 ANQGSEA. The CDR3 is CSVETGTNYGYTF. CDR3 bases: TGCAGCGTTGAAACAGGGACTAACTATGGCTACACCTTC.

V gene TRBV6-5 combines with J gene TRBJ1-1; 7 bases are a match to TRBD1. The junction had 5 bases not matched to a gene; V was cut back by 4 bases and J by 0 bases. The CDR3 runs 15 residues. Germline CDR1 MNHEY, CDR2 SVGAGI. CDR3 nucleotides: TGTGCCAGCAGTTTCGCCGGGACAGTGAACACTGAAGCTTTCTTT. This sequence encodes CASSFAGTVNTEAFF.

This clone was picked up a small number of times. J is TRBJ1-1 and V is TRBV9; D not certain. The germline V gene encodes CDR1 SGDLS and CDR2 YYNGEE. Trimming removed 4 bases at V and 0 bases at J, with 16 bases between. This CDR3 comprises 16 residues. CDR3 protein: CASSPTVISVNTEAFF. The CDR3 region has the DNA TGTGCCAGCAGCCCCACCGTCATTTCGGTGAACACTGAAGCTTTCTTT.

The V call is TRBV6-4, the J call TRBJ2-3; TRBD2 matches 9 bases. The V gene end was trimmed by 6 bases and the J gene end by 5 bases; junction bases not matched to a gene: 6. Germline CDR1 and CDR2: MRHNA and SNTAGT. The CDR3 is 14 residues long. The CDR3: CASSLRGGEDTQYF. As DNA, the CDR3 is TGTGCCAGCAGCTTGCGGGGGGGGGAAGATACGCAGTATTTT.

The genes are TRBV5-5 and TRBJ1-3, with D possibly being TRBD1 (6 bases). CDR1 and CDR2 (germline): SGHKS, YYEKEE (reference sequence). V was cut by 8 bases and J by 0 bases, with 9 bases left in between. The CDR3 loop spans 13 amino acids. CDR3 bases: TGTGCCAGTGGACAGAACTCTGGAAACACCATATATTTT. Translation gives CASGQNSGNTIYF.

The chain links TRBV5-5 to TRBJ2-2, with TRBD2 as a possible D gene (7 bases). This CDR3 is built from 15 residues. Trimming took 3 bases from V and 6 from J, leaving 15 bases between them. Germline assignment: CDR1 SGHKS and CDR2 YYEKEE (reference sequence). This CDR3 reads CASSYGGGRSGELFF. In DNA form, the CDR3 reads TGTGCCAGCAGCTACGGGGGCGGGAGATCCGGGGAGCTGTTTTTT.

In its sample, this clone was seen once. The genes are TRBV11-2 and TRBJ1-1; a weak D match, TRBD1 (6 bases). CDR3 size: 15 residues. CDR1 and CDR2 (germline): SGHAT, FQNNGV. Trimming left V 1 base short and J 2 bases short, with 11 bases between. The CDR3 bases are TGTGCCAGCAGCTTAGGGGGGACACCTAACACTGAAGCTTTCTTT. Its translation: CASSLGGTPNTEAFF.

J is TRBJ2-1 and V is TRBV5-4; 11 bases are a match to TRBD1. Germline CDR1 and CDR2: SGHNT and YYREEE (reference sequence). The CDR3 has 14 amino acids. After removal of 4 bases from V and 7 bases from J, the junction contained 4 bases not matched to a gene. In DNA form, the CDR3 reads TGTGCCAGCAGCCGGACAGGGGGCGAGAATGAGCAGTTCTTC. It is translated as CASSRTGGENEQFF.

This chain joins TRBV1 and TRBJ2-1; no check of the table's D call, TRBD2, against the DNA was made. TRBV1 is an annotated pseudogene. The CDR3 extends over 18 amino acids. CDR3 coding DNA: TGCACCAGCACCACTCCTGAGGCCGGGACTAGCGGTTCAGATGAGCAGTTCTTC. This sequence encodes CTSTTPEAGTSGSDEQFF.

The rearrangement joins TRBV11-2 to TRBJ1-3; 9 nucleotides agree with TRBD1. The CDR3 consists of 16 residues. Trimming removed 5 bases from V and 5 bases from J; junction bases left unmatched: 10. Germline V gene sequence: CDR1 SGHAT, CDR2 FQNNGV. DNA for the CDR3: TGTGCCAGCAGCCGGGGAGGAGGACAGGGGAGAAACACCATATATTTT. As protein: CASSRGGGQGRNTIYF.

The J gene is TRBJ2-1, the V gene TRBV30; the match to TRBD2 covers 8 bases. V lost 3 bases to trimming and J lost 9 bases; unmatched junction nucleotides: 7. This CDR3 spans 13 amino acids. Germline V gives CDR1 GTSNPN, CDR2 SVGIG (reference sequence). The CDR3 protein is CAWSSGGPTEQFF. The CDR3 DNA follows: TGTGCCTGGAGCTCGGGAGGGCCCACTGAGCAGTTCTTC.